This T cell receptor (beta chain) stems from a study of blood T cells in healthy people across ages. Study context: Template switching captured about one barcoded beta molecule per two T cells. Study-level findings and limits: Researchers report that TCR beta diversity correlated strongly with naive T cell percentage.

A sample-barcoded 5' primer and a J-beta primer mix were used in a second PCR of roughly 7 to 11 cycles. TCRdb passed the 5' RACE reads through MiXCR, listing each CDR3 protein once. The sample lists 730,000 or so distinct CDR3 sequences; roughly 41% were seen once. This CDR3 region has 14 residues. Germline V gene sequence: CDR1 DFQATT, CDR2 SNEGSKA (reference sequence). Each sample had at least 6 million PBMCs isolated. This clonotype appeared a single time. The antigen is unknown. The junction does not match germline at one end; this may be a read error. The chain employs TRBV20-1 and TRBJ2-5; perhaps TRBD2 as D (6 bases). The receptor comes from a woman aged 55-75 years in good health. Specimen: blood. CDR3 loop: CGARTWGGRETQYF. CDR3 in DNA: TGCGGTGCTAGGACTTGGGGAGGTCGAGAGACCCAGTACTTC.